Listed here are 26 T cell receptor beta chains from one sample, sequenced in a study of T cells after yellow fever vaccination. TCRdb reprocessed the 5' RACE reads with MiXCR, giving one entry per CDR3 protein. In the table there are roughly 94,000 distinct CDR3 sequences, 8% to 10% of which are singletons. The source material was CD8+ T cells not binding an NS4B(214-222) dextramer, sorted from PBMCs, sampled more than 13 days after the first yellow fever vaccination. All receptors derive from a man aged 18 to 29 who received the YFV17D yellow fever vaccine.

CDR3 coding DNA: TGTGCCAGCATCGGTTCTCGGACAGATTATGGCTACACCTTC. It yields the protein CASIGSRTDYGYTF. The J gene is TRBJ1-2, the V gene TRBV7-9; possible D gene TRBD1, 6 bases. In germline, CDR1 is SEHNR, CDR2 FQNEAQ (reference sequence). V was shortened by 7 bases and J by 5 bases, with 17 bases between the two germline ends. The CDR3 sequence is 14 residues long.

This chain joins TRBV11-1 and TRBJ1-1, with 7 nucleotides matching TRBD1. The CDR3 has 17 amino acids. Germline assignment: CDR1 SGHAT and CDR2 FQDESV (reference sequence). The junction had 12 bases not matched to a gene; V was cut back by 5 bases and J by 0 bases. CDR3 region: CASSQPRTGILNTEAFF. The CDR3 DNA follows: TGTGCCAGCAGCCAGCCAAGGACAGGTATCTTGAACACTGAAGCTTTCTTT.

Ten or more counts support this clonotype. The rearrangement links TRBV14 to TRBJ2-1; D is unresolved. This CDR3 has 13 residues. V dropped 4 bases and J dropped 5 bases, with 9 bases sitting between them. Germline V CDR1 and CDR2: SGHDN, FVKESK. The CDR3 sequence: CASSLRHDNEQFF. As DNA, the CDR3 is TGTGCCAGCAGCCTTAGACATGACAATGAGCAGTTCTTC.

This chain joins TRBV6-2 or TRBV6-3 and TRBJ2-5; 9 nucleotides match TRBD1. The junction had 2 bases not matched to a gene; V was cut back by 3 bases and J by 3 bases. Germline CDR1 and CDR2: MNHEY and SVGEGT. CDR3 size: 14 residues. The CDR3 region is CASSYGTGKETQYF. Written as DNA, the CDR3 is TGTGCCAGCAGTTATGGGACAGGGAAAGAGACCCAGTACTTC.

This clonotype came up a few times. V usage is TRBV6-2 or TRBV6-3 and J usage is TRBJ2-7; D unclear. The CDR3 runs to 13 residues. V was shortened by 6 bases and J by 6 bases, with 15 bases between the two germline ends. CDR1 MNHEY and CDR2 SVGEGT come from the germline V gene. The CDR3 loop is CASSHLGGGEQYV. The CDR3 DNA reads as TGTGCCAGCAGCCACCTCGGCGGCGGCGAGCAGTACGTC.

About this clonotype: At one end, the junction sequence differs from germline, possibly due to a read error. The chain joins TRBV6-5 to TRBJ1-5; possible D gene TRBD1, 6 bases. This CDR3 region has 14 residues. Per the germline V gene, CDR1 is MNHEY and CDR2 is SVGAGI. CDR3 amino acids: CANSYQGSNQPQHF. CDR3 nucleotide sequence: TGTGCCAACAGTTACCAGGGGAGCAATCAGCCCCAGCATTTT.

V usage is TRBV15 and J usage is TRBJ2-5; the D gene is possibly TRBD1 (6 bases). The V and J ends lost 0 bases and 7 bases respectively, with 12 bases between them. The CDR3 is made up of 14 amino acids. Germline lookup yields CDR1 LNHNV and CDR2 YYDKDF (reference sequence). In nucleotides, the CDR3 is TGTGCCACCAGCAGAGATAGAGGGGGACGGACCCAGTACTTC. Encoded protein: CATSRDRGGRTQYF.

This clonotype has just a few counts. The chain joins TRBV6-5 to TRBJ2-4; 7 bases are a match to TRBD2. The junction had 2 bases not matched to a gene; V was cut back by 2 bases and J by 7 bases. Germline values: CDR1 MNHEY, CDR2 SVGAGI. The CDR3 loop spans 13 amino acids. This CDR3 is CASSYGRGNIQYF. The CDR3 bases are TGTGCCAGCAGTTACGGGAGGGGTAACATTCAGTACTTC.

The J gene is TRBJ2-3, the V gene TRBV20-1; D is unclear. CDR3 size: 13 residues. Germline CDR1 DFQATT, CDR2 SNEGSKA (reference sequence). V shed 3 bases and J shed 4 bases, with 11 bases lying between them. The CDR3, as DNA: TGCAGTGCTAGTTCTCCTGGTTCAGATACGCAGTATTTT. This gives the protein CSASSPGSDTQYF.

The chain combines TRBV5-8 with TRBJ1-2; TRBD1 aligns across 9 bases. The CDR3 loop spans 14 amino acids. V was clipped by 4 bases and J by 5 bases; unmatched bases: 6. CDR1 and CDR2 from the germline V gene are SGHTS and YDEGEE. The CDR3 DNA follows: TGTGCCAGCAGCGCGGACAGGGGACAGTATGGCTACACCTTC. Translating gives CASSADRGQYGYTF.

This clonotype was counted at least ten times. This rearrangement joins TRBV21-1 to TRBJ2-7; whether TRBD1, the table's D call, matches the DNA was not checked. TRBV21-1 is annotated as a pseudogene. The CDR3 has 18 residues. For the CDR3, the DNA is TGTGCCAGCAGCAACGTGGACAGGGGCAGGCTCTTTGTCTACGAGCAGTACTTC. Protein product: CASSNVDRGRLFVYEQYF.

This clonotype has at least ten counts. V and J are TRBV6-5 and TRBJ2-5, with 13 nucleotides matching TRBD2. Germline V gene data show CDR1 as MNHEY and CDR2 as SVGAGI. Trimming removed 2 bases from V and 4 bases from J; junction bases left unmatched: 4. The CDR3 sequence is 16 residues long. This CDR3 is CASSYGLAGVGETQYF. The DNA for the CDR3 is TGTGCCAGCAGTTACGGACTAGCGGGGGTGGGAGAGACCCAGTACTTC.

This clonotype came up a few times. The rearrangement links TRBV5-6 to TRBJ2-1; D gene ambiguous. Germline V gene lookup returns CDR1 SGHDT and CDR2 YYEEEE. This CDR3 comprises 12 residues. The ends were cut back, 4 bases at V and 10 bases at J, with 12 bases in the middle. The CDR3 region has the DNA TGTGCCAGCAGCCCGCTCCTGGGCGAGCAGTTCTTC. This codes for CASSPLLGEQFF.

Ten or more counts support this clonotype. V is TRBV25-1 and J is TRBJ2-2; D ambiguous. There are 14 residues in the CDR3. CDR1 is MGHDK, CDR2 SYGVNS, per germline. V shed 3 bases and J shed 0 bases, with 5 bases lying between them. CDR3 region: CASSETTNTGELFF. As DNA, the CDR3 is TGTGCCAGCAGTGAGACAACGAACACCGGGGAGCTGTTTTTT.

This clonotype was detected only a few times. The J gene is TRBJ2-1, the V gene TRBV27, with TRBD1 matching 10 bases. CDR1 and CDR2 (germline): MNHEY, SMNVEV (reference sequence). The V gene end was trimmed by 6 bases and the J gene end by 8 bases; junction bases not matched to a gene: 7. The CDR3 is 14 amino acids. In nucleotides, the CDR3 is TGTGCCAGCAGAGCCGGGGACAGGGGCGATGAGCAGTTCTTC. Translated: CASRAGDRGDEQFF.

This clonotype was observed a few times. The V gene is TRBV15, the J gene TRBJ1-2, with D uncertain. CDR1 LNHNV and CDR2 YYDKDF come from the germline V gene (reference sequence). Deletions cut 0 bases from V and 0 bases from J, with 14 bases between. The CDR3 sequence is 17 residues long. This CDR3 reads CATSRDSGRGTNYGYTF. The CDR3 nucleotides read TGTGCCACCAGCAGAGATAGTGGGCGAGGGACTAACTATGGCTACACCTTC.

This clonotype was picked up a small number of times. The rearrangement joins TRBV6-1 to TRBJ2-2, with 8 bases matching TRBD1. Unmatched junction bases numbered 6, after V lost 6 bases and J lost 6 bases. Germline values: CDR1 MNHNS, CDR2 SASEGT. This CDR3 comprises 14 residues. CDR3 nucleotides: TGTGCCAGCAGGAGCGGACAGGGCGCCGGGGAGCTGTTTTTT. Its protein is CASRSGQGAGELFF.

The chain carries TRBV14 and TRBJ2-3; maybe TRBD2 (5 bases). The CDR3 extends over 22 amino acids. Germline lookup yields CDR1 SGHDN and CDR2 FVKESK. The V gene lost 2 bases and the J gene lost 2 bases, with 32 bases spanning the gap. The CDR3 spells CASSQPDSEGKDPWMPTDTQYF. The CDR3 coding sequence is TGTGCCAGCAGCCAACCCGATAGTGAGGGTAAAGACCCATGGATGCCCACAGATACGCAGTATTTT.

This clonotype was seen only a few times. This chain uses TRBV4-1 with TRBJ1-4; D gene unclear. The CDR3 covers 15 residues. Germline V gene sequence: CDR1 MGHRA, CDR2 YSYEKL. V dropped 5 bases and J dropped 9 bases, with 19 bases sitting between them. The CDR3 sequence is CASSGNKSPIKKLFF. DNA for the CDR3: TGCGCCAGCAGCGGAAACAAATCGCCCATCAAAAAACTGTTTTTT.

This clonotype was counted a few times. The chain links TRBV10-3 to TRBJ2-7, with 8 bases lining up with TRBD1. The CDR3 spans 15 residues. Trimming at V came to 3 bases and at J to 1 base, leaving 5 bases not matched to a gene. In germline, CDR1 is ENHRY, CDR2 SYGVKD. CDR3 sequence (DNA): TGTGCCATCAGTGAACCAGGACAGGGATCCTACGAGCAGTACGTC. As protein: CAISEPGQGSYEQYV.

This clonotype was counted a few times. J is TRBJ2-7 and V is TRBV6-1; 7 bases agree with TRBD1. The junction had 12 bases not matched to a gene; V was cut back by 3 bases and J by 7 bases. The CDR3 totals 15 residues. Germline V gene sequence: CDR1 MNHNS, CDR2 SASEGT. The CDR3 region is CASSDGTATWVEQYV. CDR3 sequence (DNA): TGTGCCAGCAGTGACGGGACAGCAACATGGGTGGAGCAGTACGTC.

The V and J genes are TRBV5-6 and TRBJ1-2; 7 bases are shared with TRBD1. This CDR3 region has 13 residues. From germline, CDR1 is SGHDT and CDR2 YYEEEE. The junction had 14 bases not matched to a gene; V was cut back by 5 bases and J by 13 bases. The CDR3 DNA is TGTGCCAGCAGTCACGGGACAGCCGCCATTCTCACCTTC. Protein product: CASSHGTAAILTF.

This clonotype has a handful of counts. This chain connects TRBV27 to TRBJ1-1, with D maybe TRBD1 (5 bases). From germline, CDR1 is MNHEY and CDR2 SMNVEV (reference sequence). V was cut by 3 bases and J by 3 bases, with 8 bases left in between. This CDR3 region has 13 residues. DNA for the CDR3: TGTGCCAGCAGTTTTAGACAGTACACTGAAGCTTTCTTT. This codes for CASSFRQYTEAFF.

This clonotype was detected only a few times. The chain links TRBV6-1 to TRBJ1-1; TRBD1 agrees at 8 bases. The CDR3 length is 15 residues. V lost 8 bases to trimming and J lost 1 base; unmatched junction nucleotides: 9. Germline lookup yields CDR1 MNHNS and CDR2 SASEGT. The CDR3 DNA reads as TGTGCCAGCTACGACAGGGGTGCACGGAACACTGAAGCTTTCTTT. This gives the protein CASYDRGARNTEAFF.

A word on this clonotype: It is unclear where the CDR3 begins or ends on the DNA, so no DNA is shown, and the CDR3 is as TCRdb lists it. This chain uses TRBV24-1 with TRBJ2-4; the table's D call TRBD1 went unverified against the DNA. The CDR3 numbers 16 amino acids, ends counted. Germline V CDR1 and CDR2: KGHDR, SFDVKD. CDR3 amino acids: CCSARRRPGILAIQYF.

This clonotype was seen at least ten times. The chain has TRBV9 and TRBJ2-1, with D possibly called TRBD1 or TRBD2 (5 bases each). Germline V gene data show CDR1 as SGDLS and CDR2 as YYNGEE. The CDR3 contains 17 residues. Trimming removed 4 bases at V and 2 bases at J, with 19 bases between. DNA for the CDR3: TGTGCCAGCAGCCGAGGGGCTAGCCCGGGGCCCTACAATGAGCAGTTCTTC. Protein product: CASSRGASPGPYNEQFF. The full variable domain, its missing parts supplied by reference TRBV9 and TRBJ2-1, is DSGVTQTPKHLITATGQRVTLRCSPRSGDLSVYWYQQSLDQGLQFLIQYYNGEERAKGNILERFSAQQFPDLHSELNLSSLELGDSALYFCASSRGASPGPYNEQFFGPGTRLTVL.